This is a list of T cell receptor beta chains from one sample in a study of T-cell reconstitution after alpha-beta-depleted transplantation in children. Using its own MiXCR run on the PCR reads, TCRdb lists one record per CDR3 protein. Found here are around 450,000 distinct CDR3 sequences, 15% to 20% of them singletons; the top ten hold 29%. Sequenced here: PBMCs, mostly from graft donor cells, sampled 360 days after TCRalphabeta/CD19-depleted stem cell transplant. Receptors originate from a boy under two years old who had a stem cell transplant for Wiskott-Aldrich syndrome, so the T cells may come from the graft donor. The CDR3 runs from the conserved cysteine through the conserved F or W. A D gene is named only where the DNA matches it firmly. Clone size is shown for a subset of rows, as once, few, many or a class of expanded clone.

>TRBJ2-3|NA|NA|TRBV11-1
CASSSDRETDTQYF
TGTGCCAGCAGCTCCGACCGGGAAACAGATACGCAGTATTTT
>TRBJ1-1|NA|NA|TRBV11-2
CASSLYVRGVTEAFF
TGTGCCAGCAGCTTATATGTGAGGGGGGTTACTGAAGCTTTCTTT
>TRBJ2-3|few|NA|TRBV29-1
CSIITPTDTQYF
TGCAGCATTATAACCCCCACAGATACGCAGTATTTT
>TRBJ2-5|NA|NA|TRBV28
CASSLGRYAGRRETQYF
TGTGCCAGCAGTTTGGGGAGATATGCGGGACGGAGAGAGACCCAGTACTTC
>TRBJ2-3|few|TRBD2|TRBV20-1
CSVSRRLARTDTQYF
TGCAGTGTTTCGCGCCGACTAGCGAGGACAGATACGCAGTATTTT
>TRBJ2-1|NA|TRBD1|TRBV12-3/TRBV12-4
CASSPRGQTNEQFF
TGTGCCAGCAGTCCTAGGGGACAGACTAATGAGCAGTTCTTC
>TRBJ2-5|NA|NA|TRBV15
CATSRTGGIVETQYF
TGTGCCACCAGCAGAACTGGGGGAATCGTGGAGACCCAGTACTTC
>TRBJ2-1|NA|TRBD1|TRBV7-2
CASSPRGPSSYNEQFF
TGTGCCAGCAGCCCCAGGGGGCCTAGCTCCTACAATGAGCAGTTCTTC
>TRBJ2-5|NA|NA|TRBV14
CASSQIPETQYF
TGTGCCAGCAGCCAAATTCCGGAGACCCAGTACTTC
>TRBJ2-5|many|TRBD1|TRBV20-1
CSARDTGVGQETQYF
TGCAGTGCTAGAGATACAGGGGTCGGCCAAGAGACCCAGTACTTC
>TRBJ2-7|NA|NA|TRBV5-6
CASSLYWTNYEQYF
TGTGCCAGCAGCTTGTACTGGACCAACTACGAGCAGTACTTC
>TRBJ2-2|few|TRBD2|TRBV5-1
CASSSGTSYPGELFF
TGCGCCAGCAGTTCCGGGACTAGCTACCCCGGGGAGCTGTTTTTT
>TRBJ2-7|few|NA|TRBV5-1
CASSLIGTSLIYEQYF
TGCGCCAGCAGCTTAATTGGAACAAGTCTTATCTACGAGCAGTACTTC
>TRBJ2-1|NA|NA|TRBV30
CAWSVQVQFYNEQFF
TGTGCCTGGAGTGTACAGGTCCAGTTCTACAATGAGCAGTTCTTC
>TRBJ1-2|few|NA|TRBV12-3/TRBV12-4
CASTQGHPALYGYTF
TGTGCCAGCACCCAGGGACATCCTGCCCTCTATGGCTACACCTTC
>TRBJ1-6|NA|NA|TRBV5-1
CASSFRGENSPLHF
TGCGCCAGCAGCTTTCGGGGGGAGAATTCACCCCTCCACTTT
>TRBJ2-1|NA|NA|TRBV20-1
CSAGPRGRNNEQFF
TGCAGTGCTGGACCTAGAGGGAGAAACAATGAGCAGTTCTTC
>TRBJ2-1|NA|NA|TRBV9
CASSVEDWLGDEQFF
TGTGCCAGCAGCGTAGAGGACTGGCTCGGGGATGAGCAGTTCTTC
>TRBJ2-3|few|NA|TRBV5-6
CASSSLHRFTQYF
TGTGCCAGCAGCTCCCTCCACCGATTTACGCAGTATTTT
>TRBJ1-4|NA|NA|TRBV19
CASTLDATNEKLFF
TGTGCCAGTACTCTGGACGCAACTAATGAAAAACTGTTTTTT
>TRBJ2-7|NA|NA|TRBV21-1
CASSKPGRSKYF
TGTGCCAGCAGCAAACCCGGGAGGTCGAAGTACTTC
>TRBJ2-1|few|NA|TRBV4-1
CASSPRAGAAQEQFF
TGCGCCAGCAGCCCCAGGGCCGGAGCTGCTCAGGAGCAGTTCTTC
>TRBJ2-1|NA|TRBD1|TRBV18
CASSLGQGTEQFF
TGTGCCAGCTCGCTCGGACAGGGGACTGAGCAGTTCTTC
>TRBJ2-3|few|TRBD1|TRBV10-3
CAISAGQGADTQYF
TGTGCCATCAGTGCCGGACAGGGGGCAGATACGCAGTATTTT
>TRBJ1-2|NA|NA|TRBV28
CASSFGEINYGYTF
TGTGCCAGCAGTTTCGGGGAGATAAACTATGGCTACACCTTC
>TRBJ2-1|NA|NA|TRBV20-1
CSARQRNRYNEQFF
TGCAGTGCTAGGCAGCGGAACCGCTACAATGAGCAGTTCTTC
>TRBJ2-1|few|NA|TRBV4-3
CASSHLGDYEQFF
TGCGCCAGCAGCCACCTAGGGGACTATGAGCAGTTCTTC
>TRBJ2-7|few|TRBD1|TRBV12-3/TRBV12-4
CASSLWDSLKNEQYF
TGTGCCAGCAGTCTATGGGACAGCTTAAAAAACGAGCAGTACTTC
>TRBJ1-1|NA|NA|TRBV7-2
CASKTAPESTEAFF
TGTGCCAGCAAGACAGCCCCGGAATCTACTGAAGCTTTCTTT
>TRBJ2-7|NA|TRBD2|TRBV20-1
CSATTSGSSYEQYF
TGCAGTGCAACGACTAGCGGGTCCTCCTACGAGCAGTACTTC
>TRBJ1-6|NA|NA|TRBV10-3
CAISRDLNSPLHF
TGTGCCATCAGCCGGGACCTTAATTCACCCCTCCACTTT
>TRBJ1-1|few|NA|TRBV29-1
CSAVRQANTEAFF
TGCAGCGCGGTCCGTCAGGCCAACACTGAAGCTTTCTTT
>TRBJ2-7|NA|NA|TRBV5-5
CASSPRPVGGEQYF
TGTGCCAGCAGCCCTCGGCCCGTCGGGGGAGAGCAGTACTTC
>TRBJ2-3|NA|NA|TRBV7-9
CASSLQGPDTQYF
TGTGCCAGCAGCTTACAGGGGCCAGATACGCAGTATTTT
>TRBJ2-5|NA|NA|TRBV5-1
CASSLGEGRERKTQYF
TGCGCCAGCAGCTTGGGTGAGGGACGGGAGCGGAAGACCCAGTACTTC
>TRBJ1-5|few|NA|TRBV28
CASSFKRRVNQPQHF
TGTGCCAGCAGTTTTAAGCGCAGGGTCAATCAGCCCCAGCATTTT
>TRBJ2-1|NA|NA|TRBV24-1
CATSEPGLDYNEQFF
TGTGCCACCAGTGAACCGGGACTGGACTACAATGAGCAGTTCTTC
>TRBJ2-2|NA|TRBD1|TRBV5-1
CASGDRGNTGELFF
TGCGCCAGCGGTGACAGGGGAAACACCGGGGAGCTGTTTTTT
>TRBJ2-7|NA|NA|TRBV7-9
CASSLTKGRSYEQYF
TGTGCCAGCAGCTTAACAAAGGGCAGATCCTACGAGCAGTACTTC
>TRBJ2-3|once|NA|TRBV2
CASGVGLGDTQYF
TGTGCCAGCGGCGTAGGGTTGGGAGATACGCAGTATTTT
>TRBJ2-3|NA|NA|TRBV29-1
CSVAVTDTQYF
TGCAGCGTTGCCGTGACAGATACGCAGTATTTT
>TRBJ2-3|NA|TRBD2|TRBV24-1
CATSDFLAGTPSTDTQYF
TGTGCCACCAGTGATTTCTTAGCGGGAACCCCTAGCACAGATACGCAGTATTTT
>TRBJ2-1|few|TRBD2|TRBV5-1
CASSLAPTGRGDNEQFF
TGCGCCAGCAGCTTGGCCCCGACGGGACGGGGGGACAATGAGCAGTTCTTC
>TRBJ2-3|NA|TRBD1|TRBV29-1
CSAPPGQGATDTQYF
TGCAGCGCTCCTCCTGGACAGGGGGCTACAGATACGCAGTATTTT
>TRBJ2-7|few|TRBD2|TRBV7-9
CASSSIAGGVSSYEQYF
TGTGCCAGCAGCTCAATAGCGGGGGGAGTAAGCTCCTACGAGCAGTACTTC
>TRBJ2-1|few|NA|TRBV13
CASRMLGGANNEQFF
TGTGCCAGCAGAATGTTAGGGGGGGCGAATAATGAGCAGTTCTTC
>TRBJ2-7|few|NA|TRBV24-1
CATSGSGSGYEQYF
TGTGCCACCAGTGGATCAGGGTCTGGCTACGAGCAGTACTTC
>TRBJ2-3|few|NA|TRBV29-1
CSVLKNSADTQYF
TGCAGCGTCCTTAAGAATAGTGCAGATACGCAGTATTTT
>TRBJ2-4|few|NA|TRBV18
CASMALGGNIQYF
TGTGCCAGCATGGCTTTAGGGGGAAACATTCAGTACTTC
>TRBJ2-1|many|NA|TRBV5-6
CASLGTTLYNEQFF
TGTGCCAGCCTCGGGACCACGCTTTACAATGAGCAGTTCTTC
>TRBJ2-3|NA|NA|TRBV5-1
CASSFRRGPTDTQYF
TGCGCCAGCAGCTTCCGGCGGGGACCCACAGATACGCAGTATTTT
>TRBJ2-3|few|NA|TRBV10-2
CARGVDTQYF
TGCGCCAGGGGGGTAGATACGCAGTATTTT
>TRBJ2-3|few|NA|TRBV12-3/TRBV12-4
CASSLDVGGTDTQYF
TGTGCCAGCAGTTTAGATGTCGGGGGCACAGATACGCAGTATTTT